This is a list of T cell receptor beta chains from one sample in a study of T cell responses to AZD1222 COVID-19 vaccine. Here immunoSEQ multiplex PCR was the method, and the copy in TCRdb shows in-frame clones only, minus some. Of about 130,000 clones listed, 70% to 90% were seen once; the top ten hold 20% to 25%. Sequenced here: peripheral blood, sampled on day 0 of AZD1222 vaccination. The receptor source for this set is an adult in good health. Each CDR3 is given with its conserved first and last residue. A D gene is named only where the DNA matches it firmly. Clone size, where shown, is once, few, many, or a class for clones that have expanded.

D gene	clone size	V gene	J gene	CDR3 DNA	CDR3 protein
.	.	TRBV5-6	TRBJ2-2	TGTGCCAGCAGCGGAGCTAGGACCGGGGAGCTGTTTTTT	CASSGARTGELFF
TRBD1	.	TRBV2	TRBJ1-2	TGTGCCAGCAGTGGTGATTCTCAGGGGGCGCATGGCTATGGCTACACCTTC	CASSGDSQGAHGYGYTF
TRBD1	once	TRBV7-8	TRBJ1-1	TGTGCCAGCAGCCTTACACAGGGGGCATCTTCGTTGATCACTGAAGCTTTCTTT	CASSLTQGASSLITEAFF
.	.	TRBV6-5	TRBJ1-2	TGTGCCAGCAGCCCAATCTTGGTGGGCTATGGCTACACCTTC	CASSPILVGYGYTF
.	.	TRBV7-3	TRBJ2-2	TGTGCCAGCAGCTTAATACCCGGGGAGCTGTTTTTT	CASSLIPGELFF
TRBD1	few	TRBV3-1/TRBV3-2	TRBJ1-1	TGTGCCAGCAGCCCCTGGGACAGGGATCGGACTGAAGCTTTCTTT	CASSPWDRDRTEAFF
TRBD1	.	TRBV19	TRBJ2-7	TGTGCCAGTAGTACTGAGGGACAGGCAGTGGGGCAGTACTTC	CASSTEGQAVGQYF
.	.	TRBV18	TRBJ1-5	TGTGCCAGCTCACCACCGAACGGGGATCAGCCCCAGCATTTT	CASSPPNGDQPQHF
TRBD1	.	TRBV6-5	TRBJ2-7	TGTGCCAGCAGTTATGTTTCAGGGACAGGACACTACGAGCAGTACTTC	CASSYVSGTGHYEQYF
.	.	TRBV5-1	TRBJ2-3	TGCGCCAGCAGCTTGGTTGGCGCGTCCACAGATACGCAGTATTTT	CASSLVGASTDTQYF
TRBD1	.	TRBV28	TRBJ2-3	TGTGCCAGCAGTTTCCCGATTACAGGGGTGAATGGGGATACGCAGTATTTT	CASSFPITGVNGDTQYF
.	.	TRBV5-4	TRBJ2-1	TGTGCCAGCAGCTTGCTACAGAGCTCCTACAATGAGCAGTTCTTC	CASSLLQSSYNEQFF